This T cell receptor beta chain is from a study of blood T cell repertoires in COVID-19. Study in general: The samples span acute and convalescent COVID-19 from the United States, Italy and Spain. Sample material is recorded as cDNA or gDNA derived from T cells, B-cell-depleted T cells, or PBMCs.

Looked up from germline, CDR1 is LGHDT and CDR2 is YNNKEL (reference sequence). The V segment lost 1 base and the J segment 2 bases; nucleotides outside the gene matches: 4. The CDR3 runs to 17 residues. Source study methods: It was from reference gene primer amplification that nucleated cell counts were estimated. TCRdb's table, derived via immunoSEQ multiplex PCR, lists solely in-frame clones and lacks some. That table gives V, J and clone size, and the DNA gave D and trimming. The table records about 280,000 clones, 80% to 90% of them present only once. The genes are TRBV3-1 (or the pseudogene TRBV3-2) and TRBJ2-3; 12 bases agree with TRBD2. This TCR was sampled from a woman aged 50 to 65 who had recovered from COVID-19. Sequencing was done on a sample of peripheral blood. The CDR3 reads CASSQGLAGGITDTQYF. The CDR3 bases are TGTGCCAGCAGCCAAGGGCTAGCGGGGGGGATCACAGATACGCAGTATTTT.